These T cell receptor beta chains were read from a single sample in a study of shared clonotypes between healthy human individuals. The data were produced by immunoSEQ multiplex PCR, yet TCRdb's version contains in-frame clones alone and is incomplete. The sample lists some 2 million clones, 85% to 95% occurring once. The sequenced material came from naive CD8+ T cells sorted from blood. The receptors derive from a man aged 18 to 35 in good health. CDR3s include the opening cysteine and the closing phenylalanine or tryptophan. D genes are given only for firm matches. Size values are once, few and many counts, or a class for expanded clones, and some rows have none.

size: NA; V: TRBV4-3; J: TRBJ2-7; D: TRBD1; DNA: TGCGCCAGCAGCCAGGGTTCCGGGACAGTCTACGAGCAGTACTTC; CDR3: CASSQGSGTVYEQYF
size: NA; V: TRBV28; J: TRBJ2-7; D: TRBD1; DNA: TGTGCCAGCAGTCTGACAGGGGGCTCCTACGAGCAGTACTTC; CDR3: CASSLTGGSYEQYF
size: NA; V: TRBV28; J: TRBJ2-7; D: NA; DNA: TGTGCCAGCAGTTTAGCTCTCCAGGGGACTAACTACGAGCAGTACTTC; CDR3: CASSLALQGTNYEQYF
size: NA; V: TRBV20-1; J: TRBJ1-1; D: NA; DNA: TGCAGTCTCACAGCGAACACTGAAGCTTTCTTT; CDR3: CSLTANTEAFF
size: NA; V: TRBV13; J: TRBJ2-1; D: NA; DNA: TGTGCCAGCAGCTTAGACTCGAGCTCCTACAATGAGCAGTTCTTC; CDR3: CASSLDSSSYNEQFF
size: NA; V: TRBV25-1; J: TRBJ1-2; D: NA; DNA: TGTGCCAGCAGTGAATCGGGGAATGGGAACTATGGCTACACCTTC; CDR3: CASSESGNGNYGYTF
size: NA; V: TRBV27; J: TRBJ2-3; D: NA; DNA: TGTGCCAGCAGTTCAACAGATACGCAGTATTTT; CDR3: CASSSTDTQYF
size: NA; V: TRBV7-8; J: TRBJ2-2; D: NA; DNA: TGTGCCAGCAGCCTCGGGTGGGACACCGGGGAGCTGTTTTTT; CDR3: CASSLGWDTGELFF
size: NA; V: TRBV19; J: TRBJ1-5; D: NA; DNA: TGTGCCAGTAGTATCGGCCGGGAGCCCCAGCATTTT; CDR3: CASSIGREPQHF
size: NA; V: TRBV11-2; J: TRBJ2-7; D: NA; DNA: TGTGCCAGCAGTCCTGGGCCATTCTTCGAGCAGTACTTC; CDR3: CASSPGPFFEQYF
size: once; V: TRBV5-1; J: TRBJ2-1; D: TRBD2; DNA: TGCGCCAGCAGCTCCCCCAGCGGGAGCTCCTACAATGAGCAGTTCTTC; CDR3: CASSSPSGSSYNEQFF
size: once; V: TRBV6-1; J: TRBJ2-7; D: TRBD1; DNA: TGTGCCAGCAGTGATTGGGACAGGGTCTACGAGCAGTACTTC; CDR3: CASSDWDRVYEQYF
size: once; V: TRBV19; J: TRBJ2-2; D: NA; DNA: TGTGCCAGTAGTCTAGGGAACACCGGGGAGCTGTTTTTT; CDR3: CASSLGNTGELFF
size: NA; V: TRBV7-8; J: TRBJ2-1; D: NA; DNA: TGTGCCAGCAGCCCTCCTACTAGTGTTGAGCAGTTCTTC; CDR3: CASSPPTSVEQFF
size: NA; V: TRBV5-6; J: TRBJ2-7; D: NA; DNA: TGTGCCAGCAGCTTGGGGCTAGCCGCTGACGAGCAGTACTTC; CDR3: CASSLGLAADEQYF
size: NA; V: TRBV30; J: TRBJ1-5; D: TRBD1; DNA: TGTGCCTGGACCCAAGGACAGGGAAATCAGCCCCAGCATTTT; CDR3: CAWTQGQGNQPQHF
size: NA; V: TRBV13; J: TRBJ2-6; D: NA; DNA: TGTGCCAGCAGCTTAGCTACAGCTGGGGCCAACGTCCTGACTTTC; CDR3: CASSLATAGANVLTF
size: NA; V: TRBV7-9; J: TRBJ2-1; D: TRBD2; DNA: TGTGCCAGCAGCTTAGACGGGCTAGCGGGCGTATACAATGAGCAGTTCTTC; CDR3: CASSLDGLAGVYNEQFF
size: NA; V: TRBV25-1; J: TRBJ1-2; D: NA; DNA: TGTGCCAGCACTTCGGGGGCAGACTATGGCTACACCTTC; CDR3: CASTSGADYGYTF
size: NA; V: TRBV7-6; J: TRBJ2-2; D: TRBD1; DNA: TGTGCCAGCAGCTCGCCCCGTTCGGGACAGGGGCTCACCGGGGAGCTGTTTTTT; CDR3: CASSSPRSGQGLTGELFF
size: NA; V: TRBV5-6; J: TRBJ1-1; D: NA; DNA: TGTGCCAGCAGCTTGGGGGGTTCGCCTGAAGCTTTCTTT; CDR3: CASSLGGSPEAFF
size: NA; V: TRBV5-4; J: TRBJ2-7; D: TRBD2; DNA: TGTGCCAGCAGCACCTGGACTAGCTCCGGCGAGCAGTACTTC; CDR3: CASSTWTSSGEQYF
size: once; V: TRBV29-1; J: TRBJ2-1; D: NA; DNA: TGCAGCGTTGAAGATGGACACGAGCAGTTCTTC; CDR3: CSVEDGHEQFF
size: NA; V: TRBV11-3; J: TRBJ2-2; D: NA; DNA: TGTGCCAGCAGCCATGTGCCCCACACCCTAGGGACCGGGGAGCTGTTTTTT; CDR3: CASSHVPHTLGTGELFF
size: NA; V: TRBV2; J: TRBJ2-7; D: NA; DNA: TGTGCCAGCAGTGATGGGGGGTGGTACGAGCAGTACTTC; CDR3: CASSDGGWYEQYF
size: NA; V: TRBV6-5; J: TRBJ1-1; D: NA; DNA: TGTGCCAGCAGTCCGGGCCCCGTGTACCCCATCTTT; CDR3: CASSPGPVYPIF
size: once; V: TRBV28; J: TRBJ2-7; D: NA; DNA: TGTGCCAGCAGTTCTTTTTTTTTCATCGGGCAAGGAGGTTCTGGGGAGCAGTACTTC; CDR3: CASSSFFFIGQGGSGEQYF
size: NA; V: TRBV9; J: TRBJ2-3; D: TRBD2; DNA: TGTGCCAGCAGTGAACTAGCGGGGGGGCCCAGCACAGATACGCAGTATTTT; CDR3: CASSELAGGPSTDTQYF
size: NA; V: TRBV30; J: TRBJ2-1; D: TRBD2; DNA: TGTGCCTGGAGCGTGGCTAGCGGTAACAATGAGCAGTTCTTC; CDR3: CAWSVASGNNEQFF
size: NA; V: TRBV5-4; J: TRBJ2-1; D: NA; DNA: TGTGCCAGCAGCTTGCCAACTGAGCAGTTCTTC; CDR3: CASSLPTEQFF
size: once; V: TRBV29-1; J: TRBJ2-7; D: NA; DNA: TGCAGCGTTGAGGGGCCGGGGACCTACGAGCAGTACTTC; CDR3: CSVEGPGTYEQYF
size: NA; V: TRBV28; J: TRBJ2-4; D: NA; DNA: TGTGCCAGCAGTTTTCCTCAGGGCCTAGCCAAAAACATTCAGTACTTC; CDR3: CASSFPQGLAKNIQYF
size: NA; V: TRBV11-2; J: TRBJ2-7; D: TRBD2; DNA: TGTGCCAGCAGCCTTGGACTAGCGGGGAATCTACACGAGCAGTACTTC; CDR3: CASSLGLAGNLHEQYF
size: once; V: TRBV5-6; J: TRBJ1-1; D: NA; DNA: TGTGCCAGCAGCATCAGGGCAGCGTACACTGAAGCTTTCTTT; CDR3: CASSIRAAYTEAFF
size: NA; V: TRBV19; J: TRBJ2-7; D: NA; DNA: TGTGCCAGTATGGGGGGAGACTACGAGCAGTACTTC; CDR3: CASMGGDYEQYF
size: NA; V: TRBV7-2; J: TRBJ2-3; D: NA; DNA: TGTGCCAGCAGCTTCCCCGGGACACCCACAGATACGCAGTATTTT; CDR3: CASSFPGTPTDTQYF
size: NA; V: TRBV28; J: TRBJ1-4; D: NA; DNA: TGTGCCAGCAGCCCTACGAGGGGTACTAATGAAAAACTGTTTTTT; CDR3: CASSPTRGTNEKLFF
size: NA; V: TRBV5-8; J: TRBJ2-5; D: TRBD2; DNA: TGTGCCAGCAGCTCTGGACTAGCGGGTGCTCAAGAGACCCAGTACTTC; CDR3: CASSSGLAGAQETQYF
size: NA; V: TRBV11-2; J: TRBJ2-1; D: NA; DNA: TGTGCCAGCAGCAAATACAATGAGCAGTTCTTC; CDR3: CASSKYNEQFF
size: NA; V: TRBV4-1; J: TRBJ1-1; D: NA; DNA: TGCGCCAGCAGCCAAGAGGTTGGGCTGAACACTGAAGCTTTCTTT; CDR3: CASSQEVGLNTEAFF
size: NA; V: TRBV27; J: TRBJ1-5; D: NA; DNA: TGTGCCAGCAGTCCCATCCAGGGCGGCAATCAGCCCCAGCATTTT; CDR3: CASSPIQGGNQPQHF
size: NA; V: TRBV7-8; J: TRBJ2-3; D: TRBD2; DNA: TGTGCCAGCAGTCCGCGACTAGCGGGATTGTCAGATACGCAGTATTTT; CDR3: CASSPRLAGLSDTQYF
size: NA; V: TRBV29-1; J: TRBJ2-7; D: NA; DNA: TGCAGCGTTGAAGAGGGGGCGTACGAGCAGTACTTC; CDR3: CSVEEGAYEQYF
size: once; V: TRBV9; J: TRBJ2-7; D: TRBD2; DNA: TGTGCCAGCAGCGCATCGGGACTAGCGTCCTACGAGCAGTACTTC; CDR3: CASSASGLASYEQYF
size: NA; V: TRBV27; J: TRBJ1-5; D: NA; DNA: TGTGCCAGCAGTTTATCGTGGGGGGAGGCCAATCAGCCCCAGCATTTT; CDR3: CASSLSWGEANQPQHF
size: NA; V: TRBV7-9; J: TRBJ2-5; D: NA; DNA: TGTGCCAGCAGCCCAGGGCAGGGAAGGCAAGAGACCCAGTACTTC; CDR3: CASSPGQGRQETQYF
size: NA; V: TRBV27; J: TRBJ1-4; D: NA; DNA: TGTGCCAGCAGTTTGGGAAATGAAAAACTGTTTTTT; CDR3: CASSLGNEKLFF
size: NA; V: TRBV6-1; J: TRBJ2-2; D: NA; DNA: TGTGCCAGCAGTGAATGGGGAGTGGGAGGGGGCGAAGTCACCGGGGAGCTGTTTTTT; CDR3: CASSEWGVGGGEVTGELFF
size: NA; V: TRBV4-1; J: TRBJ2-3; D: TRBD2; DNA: TGCGCCAGCAGCCCAGCGGGGGGCCCAGATACGCAGTATTTT; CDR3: CASSPAGGPDTQYF
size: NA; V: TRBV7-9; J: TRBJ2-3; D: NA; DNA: TGTGCCAGCAGCTTATCAACAGATACGCAGTATTTT; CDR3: CASSLSTDTQYF
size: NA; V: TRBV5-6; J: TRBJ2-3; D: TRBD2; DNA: TGTGCCAGCATTCTAGCGGGGGATTCCACAGATACGCAGTATTTT; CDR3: CASILAGDSTDTQYF
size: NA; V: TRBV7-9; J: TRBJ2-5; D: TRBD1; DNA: TGTGCCAGCGGTTCCCAGACAGGGCCTCAAGAGACCCAGTACTTC; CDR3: CASGSQTGPQETQYF
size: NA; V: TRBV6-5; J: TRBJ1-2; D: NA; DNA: TGTGCCAGCAGTCAACTCCGGGACCACTATGGCTACACCTTC; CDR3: CASSQLRDHYGYTF
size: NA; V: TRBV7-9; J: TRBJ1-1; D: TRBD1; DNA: TGTGCCAGCAGCCTCCCCATCAGTACAGGGGGTAAGAACACTGAAGCTTTCTTT; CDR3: CASSLPISTGGKNTEAFF
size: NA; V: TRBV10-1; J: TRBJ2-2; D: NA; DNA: TGCGCCAGCACAGGTTCCACCGGGGAGCTGTTTTTT; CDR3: CASTGSTGELFF
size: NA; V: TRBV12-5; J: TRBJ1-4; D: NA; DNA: TGTGCTAGTGGGGAGGGGGGCAAAGGTGAAAAACTGTTTTTT; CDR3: CASGEGGKGEKLFF
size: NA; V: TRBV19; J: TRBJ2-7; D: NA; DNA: TGTGCCAGTAGTTCAGCGTGGCACGAGCAGTACTTC; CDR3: CASSSAWHEQYF
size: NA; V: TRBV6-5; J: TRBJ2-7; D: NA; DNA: TGTGCCAGCAGTTATTTGTCCAGGGGCGACGAGCAGTACTTC; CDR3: CASSYLSRGDEQYF
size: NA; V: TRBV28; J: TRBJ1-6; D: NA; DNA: TGTGCCAGCAGTTTAGGGGGGCTGGGTTCACCCCTCCACTTT; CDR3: CASSLGGLGSPLHF
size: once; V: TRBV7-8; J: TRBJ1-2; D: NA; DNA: TGTGCCAGCAGTAAAGGGGGGCTAGTCTATGGCTACACCTTC; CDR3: CASSKGGLVYGYTF